A selection of T cell receptor beta chains follows, all from one sample in a study of CD8+CD57+ T cells in acquired aplastic anemia. In TCRdb, the reads were re-called with MiXCR into one record per CDR3 protein. The sample includes fewer than 200,000 distinct CDR3 sequences, 71% of them seen just once. The sequencing sample was made of sorted CD4+, CD8+, or CD8+CD57+ T cells (not recorded which) from PBMCs. All receptors come from a human donor with aplastic anemia. CDR3s include the opening cysteine and the closing phenylalanine or tryptophan. D genes are given only for firm matches. Clone size is not always given. Where it is, it says once, few, many or a class for expanded clones.

j_gene,v_gene,abundance,d_gene,CDR3nt,CDR3aa
TRBJ1-2,TRBV24-1,few,-,TGTGCCACCAGTGATTTGGCGACACACGGCTACACCTTC,CATSDLATHGYTF
TRBJ2-7,TRBV29-1,-,-,TGCAGCGTCCCAAAGGGGGACCCTCCCGCCTACGAGCAGTACTTC,CSVPKGDPPAYEQYF
TRBJ2-7,TRBV10-1,-,-,TGCGCCAGCAGTGACCTTGACTCCTACGAGCAGTACTTC,CASSDLDSYEQYF
TRBJ2-1,TRBV14,-,-,TGTGCCAGCAGCCAGGGGGTTTCGTCTTACAATGAGCAGTTCTTC,CASSQGVSSYNEQFF
TRBJ2-5,TRBV12-3/TRBV12-4,-,-,TGTGCCAGCAGCCGAGGGGGTTGGGAGACCCAGTACTTC,CASSRGGWETQYF
TRBJ2-5,TRBV19,-,-,TGTGCCAGTAGTATTGGGGAGCGAGAGACCCAGTACTTC,CASSIGERETQYF
TRBJ1-2,TRBV7-4,-,-,TGTGCCAGCACCGAGGGAAATGGCTACACCTTC,CASTEGNGYTF
TRBJ1-1,TRBV5-6,many,TRBD1,TGTGCCAGCAGCACGGGACAGGGGTCGGGCACTGAAGCTTTCTTT,CASSTGQGSGTEAFF
TRBJ1-4,TRBV2,-,-,TGTGCCAGCAGTTTATGGGGGAATGAAAAACTGTTTTTT,CASSLWGNEKLFF
TRBJ1-4,TRBV2,-,TRBD1,TGTGCCAGCAGAGAACCGGGACAGGGGTTGGAGAAACTGTTTTTT,CASREPGQGLEKLFF
TRBJ2-1,TRBV10-2,few,-,TGCGCCAGCAGTGATCGGGAGAGCTCCTACAATGAGCAGTTCTTC,CASSDRESSYNEQFF
TRBJ2-3,TRBV7-9,-,-,TGTGCCAGCAGCTTAACAACTAGCACAGATACGCAGTATTTT,CASSLTTSTDTQYF
TRBJ2-7,TRBV25-1,-,-,TGTGCCAGCAGTGAGACAGACGGGGGAAACTACGAGCAGTACTTC,CASSETDGGNYEQYF
TRBJ2-5,TRBV20-1,-,TRBD2,TGCAGTGCTAGGATGGCTAGCGGCAAAGAGACCCAGTACTTC,CSARMASGKETQYF
TRBJ2-5,TRBV10-3,few,TRBD2,TGTGCCATCAGACCGGGACTAGCGTCCCAAGAGACCCAGTACTTC,CAIRPGLASQETQYF
TRBJ2-1,TRBV20-1,few,-,TGCAGTGCTAGTAGTTGGCAGTATACTGGACACAATGAGCAGTTCTTC,CSASSWQYTGHNEQFF
TRBJ1-1,TRBV20-1,-,TRBD1,TGCAGTGCTGAGGACAGGGGGAACACTGAAGCTTTCTTT,CSAEDRGNTEAFF
TRBJ2-5,TRBV5-4,-,-,TGTGCCAGCAGCTTGCCCGGATCAGAGACCCAGTACTTC,CASSLPGSETQYF
TRBJ1-5,TRBV9,-,-,TGTGCCAGCAGGGAAAATAGGAGCAATCAGCCCCAGCATTTT,CASRENRSNQPQHF
TRBJ2-1,TRBV9,-,-,TGTGCCAGCAGCGTAGCAGGTTGGGGCAACAATGAGCAGTTCTTC,CASSVAGWGNNEQFF
TRBJ2-6,TRBV20-1,-,TRBD1,TGCAGTGCTAGAGATCGGGTTTTGGGCAGGGGGACCTCTGGGGCCAACGTCCTGACTTTC,CSARDRVLGRGTSGANVLTF
TRBJ2-1,TRBV5-5,-,-,TGTGCCAGCAGCTTGGCAGGGGATGAGCAGTTCTTC,CASSLAGDEQFF
TRBJ2-2,TRBV20-1,few,-,TGCAGTGCTAGGGACAGTACGAACACCGGGGAGCTGTTTTTT,CSARDSTNTGELFF
TRBJ1-5,TRBV19,-,TRBD1,TGTGCCAGTAGTTTCCCGGACAGGGGGCTTCCGCAGCCCCAGCATTTT,CASSFPDRGLPQPQHF
TRBJ2-7,TRBV4-1,-,-,TGCGCCAGCAGCCCCCCGTTAAATTTTGACTCCTACGAGCAGTACTTC,CASSPPLNFDSYEQYF
TRBJ1-2,TRBV10-2,-,TRBD1,TGCGCCAGCAGGCTAGGACAGGGGGCAGGTGGCTACACCTTC,CASRLGQGAGGYTF
TRBJ1-1,TRBV20-1,-,-,TGCAGTGCTGGAGGGGTCGGGACGGTGAACACTGAAGCTTTCTTT,CSAGGVGTVNTEAFF
TRBJ2-7,TRBV11-2,-,-,TGTGCCAGCAGCTTAACGGACTACGAGCAGTACTTC,CASSLTDYEQYF
TRBJ2-3,TRBV7-7,-,TRBD2,TGTGCCAGCAGCCCTATAGGGCGGGAGGGCGTGCCCACAGATACGCAGTATTTT,CASSPIGREGVPTDTQYF
TRBJ2-2,TRBV11-2,many,TRBD1,TGTGCCAGCAGCTTAGCCGGTGGGACAGACCAGAACACCGGGGAGCTGTTTTTT,CASSLAGGTDQNTGELFF
TRBJ2-1,TRBV7-3,few,TRBD2,TGTGCTAGCAGCCCGGGACTAGCGGGAAGGAATGAGCAGTTCTTC,CASSPGLAGRNEQFF
TRBJ2-1,TRBV6-4,many,TRBD1,TGTGCCAGCGGCACAGGGGCTGAGTTGTACAATGAGCAGTTCTTC,CASGTGAELYNEQFF
TRBJ1-1,TRBV29-1,-,TRBD1,TGCAGCGCCGAAACAGGGGTGAACACTGAAGCTTTCTTT,CSAETGVNTEAFF
TRBJ1-2,TRBV24-1,few,-,TGTGCCACCAGTGATTTGCCGAGGGCCAACTATGGCTACACCTTC,CATSDLPRANYGYTF
TRBJ1-1,TRBV27,-,-,TGTGCCAGCAGTCCCCATGGTGGAGGGGTACATGAAGCTTTCTTT,CASSPHGGGVHEAFF
TRBJ2-7,TRBV5-4,few,-,TGTGCCAGCAGCTTAAGGGAGAGCTACGAGCAGTACTTC,CASSLRESYEQYF
TRBJ1-2,TRBV19,few,TRBD1,TGTGCCAGTAGTCACGGACAGGTCTATGGCTACACCTTC,CASSHGQVYGYTF
TRBJ2-7,TRBV13,-,-,TGTGCCAGCAGCTTGGGCAGGGGTACCTGCGAGCAGTACTTC,CASSLGRGTCEQYF
TRBJ1-2,TRBV20-1,-,-,TGCAGTGCTAGCCCAGGGAGGACCTACGGCTACACCTTC,CSASPGRTYGYTF
TRBJ1-4,TRBV29-1,-,-,TGCAGCGTCGCCTTGAGTAGGGGGGGAAGTGAAAAACTGTTTTTT,CSVALSRGGSEKLFF